The rows below give T cell receptor beta chains drawn from one sample of a study of identical twins. In TCRdb, the 5' RACE reads were re-called with MiXCR into one record per CDR3 protein. The sample yields just under 550,000 distinct CDR3 sequences, around 15% seen once. This sample was shared with a second study, whose subject was yellow fever vaccine responses in identical twins.

Specimen: CD4+ T cells sorted from blood. The receptors come from a young woman in good health. The CDR3 runs from the conserved cysteine through the conserved F or W. D genes are given only for firm matches. Rows may omit the clone size; those that give it use once, few, many or a size class.

TRBD1	TRBV6-5	NA	TRBJ2-1	TGTGCCAGCAGTTACCGAGGGACAGCTTACAATGAGCAGTTCTTC	CASSYRGTAYNEQFF
NA	TRBV7-7	NA	TRBJ1-2	TGTGCCAGCAGCGCTTCGCACAGACCACTGCACTATGGCTACACCTTC	CASSASHRPLHYGYTF
NA	TRBV6-1	NA	TRBJ1-5	TGTGCCAGCAGTCCCACCCCCAGACAGCCCCAGCATTTT	CASSPTPRQPQHF
NA	TRBV24-1	NA	TRBJ2-2	TGTGCCACCAGTGGCGGGGAGCTCCTGTCCGGGGAGCTGTTTTTT	CATSGGELLSGELFF
NA	TRBV3-1	many	TRBJ1-1	TGTGCCAGCAGCCAATCCGGGAGGTTCACTGAAGCTTTCTTT	CASSQSGRFTEAFF
TRBD1	TRBV7-6	few	TRBJ1-2	TGTGCCAGCAGCTTAGAGTATAAAACAGGGGATTCGGGCTACACCTTC	CASSLEYKTGDSGYTF
NA	TRBV20-1	NA	TRBJ1-2	TGCAGTGCTAGATGGGTTCGACAGACGAACTATGGCTACACCTTC	CSARWVRQTNYGYTF
NA	TRBV20-1	NA	TRBJ2-2	TGCAGTGCTAGGACAGGAGGCACGGACACCGGGGAGCTGTTTTTT	CSARTGGTDTGELFF
TRBD1	TRBV19	NA	TRBJ1-1	TGTGCCAGTAGTACCCGACAGGGGAGCACTGAAGCTTTCTTT	CASSTRQGSTEAFF
TRBD2	TRBV20-1	NA	TRBJ2-1	TGCAGTGCTCCAAGGTCCGGGACTAGCGGGGGCCGCTCCTACAATGAGCAGTTCTTC	CSAPRSGTSGGRSYNEQFF
NA	TRBV6-6	many	TRBJ1-6	TGTGCCAGCAGTTACTCGAGGGATTCACCCCTCCACTTT	CASSYSRDSPLHF
TRBD2	TRBV2	NA	TRBJ2-1	TGTGCCAGCAGGATAACTAGCGGGACAGGCAATGAGCAGTTCTTC	CASRITSGTGNEQFF
NA	TRBV11-3	NA	TRBJ2-2	TGTGCCAGCAGCTCGTCCGGCGGGGAGCTGTTTTTT	CASSSSGGELFF
NA	TRBV14	few	TRBJ2-2	TGTGCCACCAAACAGGGAAACACCGGGGAGCTGTTTTTT	CATKQGNTGELFF
NA	TRBV29-1	few	TRBJ2-7	TGCAGCGTTGGAAACAGGGTATTAGCCGAGCAGTACTTC	CSVGNRVLAEQYF